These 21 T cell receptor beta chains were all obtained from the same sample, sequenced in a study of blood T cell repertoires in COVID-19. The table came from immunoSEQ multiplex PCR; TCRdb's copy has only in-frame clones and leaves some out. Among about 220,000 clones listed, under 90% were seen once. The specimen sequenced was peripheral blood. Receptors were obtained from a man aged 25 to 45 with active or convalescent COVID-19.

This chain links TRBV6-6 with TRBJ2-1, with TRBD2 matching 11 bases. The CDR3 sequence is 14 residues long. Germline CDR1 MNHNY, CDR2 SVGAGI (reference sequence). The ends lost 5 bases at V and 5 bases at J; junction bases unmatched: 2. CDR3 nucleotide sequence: TGTGCCAGCAGTCTAGCGGGGGGAGACAATGAGCAGTTCTTC. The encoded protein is CASSLAGGDNEQFF.

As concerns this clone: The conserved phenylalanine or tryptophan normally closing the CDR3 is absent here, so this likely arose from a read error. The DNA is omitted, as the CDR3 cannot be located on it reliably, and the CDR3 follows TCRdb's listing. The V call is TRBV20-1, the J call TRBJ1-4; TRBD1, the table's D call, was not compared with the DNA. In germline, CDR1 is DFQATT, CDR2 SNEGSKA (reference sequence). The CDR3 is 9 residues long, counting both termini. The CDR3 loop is CSAVWGTGS.

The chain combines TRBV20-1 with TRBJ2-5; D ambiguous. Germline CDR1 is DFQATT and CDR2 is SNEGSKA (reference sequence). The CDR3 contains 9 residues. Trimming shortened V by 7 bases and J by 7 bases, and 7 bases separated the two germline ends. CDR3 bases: TGCAGTGTCAGTCCGACCCAGTACTTC. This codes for CSVSPTQYF.

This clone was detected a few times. In nucleotides, the CDR3 is TGTGCCAGCAGCTTGGGGACAGCCTGGAACACTGAAGCTTTCTTT. Encoded protein: CASSLGTAWNTEAFF. V is TRBV5-8 and J is TRBJ1-1; TRBD1 might be the D (6 bases). Germline V gene sequence: CDR1 SGHTS, CDR2 YDEGEE. Trimming removed 0 bases from V and 1 base from J, with 10 bases in between. The CDR3 spans 15 residues.

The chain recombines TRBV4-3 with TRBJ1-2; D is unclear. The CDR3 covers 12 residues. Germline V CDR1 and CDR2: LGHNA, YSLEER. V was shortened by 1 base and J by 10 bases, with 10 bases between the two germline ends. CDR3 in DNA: TGCGCCAGCAGCCAAGGTGGTCTAGACTACACCTTC. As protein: CASSQGGLDYTF.

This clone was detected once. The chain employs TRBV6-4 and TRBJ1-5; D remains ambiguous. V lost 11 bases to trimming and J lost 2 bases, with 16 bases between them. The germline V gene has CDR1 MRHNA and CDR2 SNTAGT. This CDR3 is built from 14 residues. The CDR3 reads CAGHSSMGNQPQHF. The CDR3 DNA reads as TGTGCCGGCCATTCGTCCATGGGCAATCAGCCCCAGCATTTT.

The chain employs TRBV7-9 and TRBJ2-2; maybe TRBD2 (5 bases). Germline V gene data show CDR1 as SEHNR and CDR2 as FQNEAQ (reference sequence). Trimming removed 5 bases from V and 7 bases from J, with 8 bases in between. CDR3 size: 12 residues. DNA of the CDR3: TGTGCCAGCAGCCCAGCGGTCGGGGAGCTGTTTTTT. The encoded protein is CASSPAVGELFF.

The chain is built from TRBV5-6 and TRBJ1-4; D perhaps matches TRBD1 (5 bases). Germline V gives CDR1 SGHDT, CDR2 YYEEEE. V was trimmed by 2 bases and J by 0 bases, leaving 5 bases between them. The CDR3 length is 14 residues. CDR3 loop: CASSFRATNEKLFF. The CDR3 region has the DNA TGTGCCAGCAGCTTCAGGGCAACTAATGAAAAACTGTTTTTT.

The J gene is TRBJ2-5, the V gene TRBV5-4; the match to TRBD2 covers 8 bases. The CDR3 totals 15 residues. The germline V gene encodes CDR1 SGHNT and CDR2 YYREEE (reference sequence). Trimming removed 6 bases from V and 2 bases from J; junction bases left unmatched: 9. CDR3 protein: CASTTGGGDQETQYF. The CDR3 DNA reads TGTGCCAGCACCACCGGGGGGGGCGATCAAGAGACCCAGTACTTC.

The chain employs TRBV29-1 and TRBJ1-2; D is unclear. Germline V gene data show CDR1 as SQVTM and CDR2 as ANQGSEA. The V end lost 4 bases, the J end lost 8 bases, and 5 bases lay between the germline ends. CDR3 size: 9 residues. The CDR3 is CSVGGGYTF. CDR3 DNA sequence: TGCAGCGTTGGAGGCGGCTACACCTTC.

CDR3 in amino acids: CASSELIARGNTIYF. DNA of the CDR3: TGTGCCAGCAGTGAGTTAATCGCTCGGGGTAACACCATATATTTT. V is TRBV2 and J is TRBJ1-3; D ambiguous. V was clipped by 3 bases and J by 7 bases, with 16 bases between them. The CDR3 totals 15 residues. Germline loops: CDR1 SNHLY, CDR2 FYNNEI. The full variable domain, in which reference TRBV2 and TRBJ1-3 provide the parts outside the CDR3, is EPEVTQTPSHQVTQMGQEVILRCVPISNHLYFYWYRQILGQKVEFLVSFYNNEISEKSEIFDDQFSVERPDGSNFTLKIRSTKLEDSAMYFCASSELIARGNTIYFGEGSWLTVV.

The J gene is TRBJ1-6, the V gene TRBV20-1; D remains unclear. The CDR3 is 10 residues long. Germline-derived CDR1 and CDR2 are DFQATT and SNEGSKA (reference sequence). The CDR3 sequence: CTPEASPLHF. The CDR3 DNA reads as TGCACCCCGGAGGCTTCACCCCTCCACTTT.

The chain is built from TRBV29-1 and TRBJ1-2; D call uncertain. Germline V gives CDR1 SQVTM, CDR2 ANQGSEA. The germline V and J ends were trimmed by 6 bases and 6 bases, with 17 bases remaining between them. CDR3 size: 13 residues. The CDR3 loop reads CSVLDGIHNGYTF. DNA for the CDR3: TGCAGCGTACTGGACGGGATTCATAATGGCTACACCTTC.

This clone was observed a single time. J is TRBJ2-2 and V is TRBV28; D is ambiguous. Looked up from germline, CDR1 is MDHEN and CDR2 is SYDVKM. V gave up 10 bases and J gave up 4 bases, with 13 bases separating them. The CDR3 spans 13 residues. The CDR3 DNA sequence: TGTGCCACCACAGAGTTGGGCACCGGGGAGCTGTTTTTT. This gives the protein CATTELGTGELFF.

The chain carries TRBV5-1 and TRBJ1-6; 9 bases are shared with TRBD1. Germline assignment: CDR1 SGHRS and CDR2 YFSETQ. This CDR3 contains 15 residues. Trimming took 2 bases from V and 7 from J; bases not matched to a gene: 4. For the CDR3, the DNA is TGCGCCAGCAGCTTTGGGACAGGGAACAATTCACCCCTCCACTTT. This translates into CASSFGTGNNSPLHF.

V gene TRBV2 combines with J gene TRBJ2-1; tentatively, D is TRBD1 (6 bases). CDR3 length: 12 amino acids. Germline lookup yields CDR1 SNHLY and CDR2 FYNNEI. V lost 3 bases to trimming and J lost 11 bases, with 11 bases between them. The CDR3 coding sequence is TGTGCCAGCAGTGAGGACAGTGGGAAGCAGTTCTTC. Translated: CASSEDSGKQFF.

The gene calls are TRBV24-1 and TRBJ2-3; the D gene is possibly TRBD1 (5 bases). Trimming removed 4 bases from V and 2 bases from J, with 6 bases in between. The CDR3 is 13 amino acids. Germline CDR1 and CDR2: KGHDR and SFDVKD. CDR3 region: CATSEQDTDTQYF. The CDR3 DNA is TGTGCCACCAGTGAACAGGACACAGATACGCAGTATTTT.

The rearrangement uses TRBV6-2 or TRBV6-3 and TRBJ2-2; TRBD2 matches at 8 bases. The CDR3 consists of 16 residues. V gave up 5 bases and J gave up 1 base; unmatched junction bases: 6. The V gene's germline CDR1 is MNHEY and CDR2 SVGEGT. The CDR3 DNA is TGTGCCAGCAGTCACGCTAGCGGGTGGAACACCGGGGAGCTGTTTTTT. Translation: CASSHASGWNTGELFF.

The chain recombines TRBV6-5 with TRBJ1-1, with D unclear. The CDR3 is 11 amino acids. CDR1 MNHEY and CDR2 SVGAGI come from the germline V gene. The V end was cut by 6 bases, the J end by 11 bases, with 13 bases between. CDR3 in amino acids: CASRHGLGAFF. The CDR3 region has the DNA TGTGCCAGCAGACACGGACTTGGGGCTTTCTTT.

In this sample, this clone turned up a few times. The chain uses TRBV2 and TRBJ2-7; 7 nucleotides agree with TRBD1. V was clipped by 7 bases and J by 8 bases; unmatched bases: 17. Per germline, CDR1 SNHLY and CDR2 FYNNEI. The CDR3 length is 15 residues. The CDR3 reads CASKHSAQGKLKQYF. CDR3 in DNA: TGTGCCAGCAAACATTCGGCACAGGGGAAGCTGAAGCAGTACTTC.

CDR3 residues: CASSPSGHHYEQYF. Written as DNA, the CDR3 is TGTGCCAGCAGCCCATCGGGACACCACTACGAGCAGTACTTC. The gene calls are TRBV5-4 and TRBJ2-7, with D perhaps matching TRBD1 (6 bases). The CDR3 is 14 amino acids. Between the trimmed V and J ends, which lost 4 bases and 3 bases, there was a span of 14 bases. Germline V lookup: CDR1 SGHNT, CDR2 YYREEE (reference sequence).